Reported below is one T cell receptor beta chain. This receptor's antigen is unknown. No base qualities exist here, and no much larger clone lies one base off it. The trial excluded patients who had a history of autoimmune disease or were on systemic immunosuppression. Peripheral blood for TCR sequencing was collected from all dose cohorts at baseline, on cycle 4 day 1, and on cycle 7 day 1. The samples were taken from a phase I, first-in-human, multicenter, open-label dose-escalation trial of ivuxolimab. Adults with locally advanced or metastatic head and neck squamous cell, hepatocellular, melanoma or renal cell carcinoma were enrolled in the trial. Before TCR sequencing, CD4+ T cells and CD8+ T cells were sorted from peripheral blood as separate populations. These data belong to a study of OX40 agonist ivuxolimab in advanced cancers. A note on the overall study: Ivuxolimab was a fully human IgG2 agonistic monoclonal antibody targeting the costimulatory receptor OX40 (CD134). Intravenous ivuxolimab was administered to patients every 2 weeks at six dose levels: 0.01, 0.1, 0.3, 1.5, 3 and 10 mg/kg. Of the 50 to 55 dose-escalation patients, hepatocellular carcinoma was present in about 20, melanoma in around 15, renal cell carcinoma in 9 and head and neck cancer in 9. In the dose-escalation cohort, about four fifths of patients were male, and the mean age was roughly 60 years with a range of roughly 20 to 79. Prior anti-PD-1, anti-PD-L1 or anti-CTLA-4 therapy was permitted, and checkpoint inhibitors had been received by less than 45% of dose-escalation patients. Partial responses were achieved by three dose-escalation patients, of whom one had hepatocellular carcinoma and two had cutaneous melanoma. The point of sequencing TCRbeta in the periphery was to test whether ivuxolimab changed TCR sequence diversity and drove clonal T-cell expansion. The monotherapy dose-escalation portion (N of about 57 patients) of the phase I ivuxolimab trial is reported in the paper. Here is what the overall study found, with its caveats: Clonal expansion of both CD4+ and CD8+ blood T cells was observed from baseline to week 6 at doses 0.1 to 3.0 mg/kg. The antigen specificity of the peripheral T cells that underwent clonal expansion was not determined. On average, CD8+ T cells showed more expanded clones than CD4+ T cells after ivuxolimab. Low levels of normalized T-cell clonal expansion were also shown by some nonresponding patients. In the 0.1-3.0 mg/kg groups, partial responders were among the patients with the lowest normalized peripheral clonal expansion, particularly in CD8+ T cells.

Genomic DNA was isolated from the sorted cells so that the TCRbeta CDR3 region could be sequenced. TCRbeta CDR3 regions were sequenced using the immunoSEQ Assay. This immuneACCESS table, as held by TCRdb, lists in-frame sequences with V and J called but not all clones. Of the missing ones, under half trace to an unresolved V gene in checked studies; the others have no known cause. In all, the sample holds over 20,000 clones, and 78% of those were seen once. Together, the top ten hold 1.1% to 1.5% of the sample. Sequencing was performed on CD4+ or CD8+ T cells sorted from blood, taken in a trial of the OX40 agonist ivuxolimab. This receptor was obtained from an adult with an advanced solid tumor such as melanoma, head and neck, liver or kidney cancer.

DNA sequence: TGTGCCAGCAGCTTCCAGACAGGGGGCTTCTATGGCTACACCTTC. It is translated as CASSFQTGGFYGYTF. The chain is encoded by TRBV7-2 joined to TRBJ1-2, and TRBD1 aligns with 10 junction nucleotides. V loses 3 bases at its end and J loses 4 bases; junction bases beyond the gene matches: 5. The cysteine opens and the phenylalanine closes a CDR3 of 15 amino acids. The CDR3 DNA has 45 bases and is translated from base 1. Based on the germline V gene, the CDR1 and CDR2 sequences are SGHTA and FQGNSA.